The next 18 T cell receptor beta chains were all read from a single sample in a study of cytomegalovirus exposure and HLA in healthy donors. PCR amplification relied on 60 Vbeta primers (plus 13 Jbeta primers). TCRdb keeps only in-frame clones here, not all; method: immunoSEQ multiplex PCR. The sample holds about 270,000 clones, 86% seen once. Sample: PBMCs. These receptors all stem from a man aged 35 to 55 in good health and CMV-seropositive.

This chain uses TRBV29-1 with TRBJ2-5; the match to TRBD1 covers 8 bases. Judging by the DNA end, TRBJ2-7 fits better; the J call may be wrong. The CDR3 is 13 residues long. The germline CDR1 and CDR2 sequences are SQVTM and ANQGSEA. For the CDR3, the DNA is TGCAGCGTTGTGGACAGGGACTCCTACGAGCAGTACTTC. Amino acid sequence: CSVVDRDSYEQYF.

The CDR3 loop is CASSHLSGAGIGYNEQFF. CDR3 nucleotide sequence: TGTGCCAGCAGCCATCTTTCGGGCGCAGGGATAGGGTACAATGAGCAGTTCTTC. This sequence joins TRBV7-2 and TRBJ2-1; D might be TRBD1 (5 bases). V was cut by 5 bases and J by 4 bases, with 24 bases left in between. The CDR3 consists of 18 residues. Germline CDR1 and CDR2: SGHTA and FQGNSA.

This sequence joins TRBV28 and TRBJ2-2, with D perhaps TRBD1 (6 bases). The CDR3 length is 14 residues. V was trimmed by 6 bases and J by 6 bases, leaving 14 bases between them. Germline V CDR1 and CDR2: MDHEN, SYDVKM. The CDR3 DNA reads as TGTGCCAGCAGCCCGGACAGAGGACCCGGGGAGCTGTTTTTT. This translates into CASSPDRGPGELFF.

V and J are TRBV19 and TRBJ2-7; 10 bases align to TRBD1. The trim removed 6 bases at V and 4 bases at J, leaving 12 bases unmatched. The CDR3 loop spans 16 amino acids. The V gene's germline CDR1 is LNHDA and CDR2 SQIVND (reference sequence). This chain's CDR3 is CASRQIDRGRSYEQYF. CDR3 nucleotides: TGTGCCAGTAGGCAGATAGACAGGGGGCGATCGTACGAGCAGTACTTC.

The chain uses TRBV28 and TRBJ2-1; 10 positions agree with TRBD1. With 6 bases clipped from V and 7 bases from J, the junction kept 9 bases outside the gene matches. CDR1 is MDHEN, CDR2 SYDVKM, per germline. The CDR3 consists of 15 residues. The CDR3: CASRIGQGGRNEQFF. DNA of the CDR3: TGTGCCAGCAGAATCGGACAGGGGGGAAGAAATGAGCAGTTCTTC.

CDR3 protein: CASRGHSSNQPQHF. CDR3 DNA sequence: TGTGCCAGCAGGGGACACTCTAGCAATCAGCCCCAGCATTTT. The chain combines TRBV6-5 with TRBJ1-5; a weak D match, TRBD1 (6 bases). The CDR3 covers 14 residues. V lost 6 bases and J lost 0, with 9 bases in between. Germline lookup yields CDR1 MNHEY and CDR2 SVGAGI.

This clone was counted between two and nine times. This chain uses TRBV10-3 with TRBJ2-7; D is perhaps TRBD1 (6 bases). The length of the CDR3 is 13 residues. Germline V gene lookup returns CDR1 ENHRY and CDR2 SYGVKD. Trimming stripped 8 bases from V and 3 bases from J, with 14 bases between. In DNA, the CDR3 is TGTGCCATCCGGACAGAACCGGACTACGAGCAGTACTTC. Translated, it gives CAIRTEPDYEQYF.

The rearrangement joins TRBV19 to TRBJ2-2; D gene unclear. The germline gives CDR1 LNHDA, CDR2 SQIVND (reference sequence). This CDR3 contains 13 residues. Trimming shortened V by 2 bases and J by 3 bases, and 4 bases separated the two germline ends. The CDR3 bases are TGTGCCAGTAGTATACCAGACACCGGGGAGCTGTTTTTT. It encodes CASSIPDTGELFF.

Comments on this clone: Other nucleotide sequences in the sample specify the same CDR3. This chain joins TRBV30 and TRBJ1-5, with D possibly being TRBD1 (6 bases). From germline, CDR1 is GTSNPN and CDR2 SVGIG (reference sequence). The CDR3 length is 12 residues. Trimming took 0 bases from V and 6 from J, leaving 6 bases between them. CDR3: CAWSVQGQPQHF. The CDR3 DNA sequence: TGTGCCTGGAGTGTACAGGGTCAGCCCCAGCATTTT.

The J gene is TRBJ2-3, the V gene TRBV5-1, with 12 bases identical to TRBD2. The length of the CDR3 is 18 residues. J was trimmed by 6 bases and V by 4 bases; bases with no gene match: 15. Germline loops: CDR1 SGHRS, CDR2 YFSETQ. The CDR3: CASSPPLVTSGRSDTQYF. For the CDR3, the DNA is TGCGCCAGCAGCCCGCCTCTAGTGACTAGCGGGAGAAGTGATACGCAGTATTTT.

The rearrangement joins TRBV4-1 to TRBJ1-5; D not resolved. V was clipped by 3 bases and J by 5 bases, with 8 bases between them. CDR1 MGHRA and CDR2 YSYEKL come from the germline V gene. The CDR3 is made up of 13 amino acids. CDR3 DNA: TGCGCCAGCAGCCAGAGGAGGGATCAGCCCCAGCATTTT. This codes for CASSQRRDQPQHF.

The gene calls are TRBV11-2 and TRBJ2-3, with TRBD1 matching 7 bases. The V and J ends lost 0 bases and 2 bases, in that order; junction bases with no gene match: 8. The germline gives CDR1 SGHAT, CDR2 FQNNGV. This CDR3 spans 17 amino acids. The CDR3 nucleotides are TGTGCCAGCAGCTTAGATCTAGGGGGCTTCGACACAGATACGCAGTATTTT. Translated, it gives CASSLDLGGFDTDTQYF.

The CDR3, as DNA: TGTGCCAGCAGTTTGAGGCATCCGGGGGAAAAACTGTTTTTT. It is translated as CASSLRHPGEKLFF. The genes are TRBV27 and TRBJ1-4; D remains unclear. The CDR3 spans 14 residues. The V end lost 3 bases, the J end lost 8 bases, and 13 bases lay between the germline ends. The germline V gene has CDR1 MNHEY and CDR2 SMNVEV (reference sequence).

V and J are TRBV7-3 and TRBJ1-2; 9 nucleotides line up with TRBD1. This CDR3 has 13 amino acids. Germline V gene sequence: CDR1 SGHTA, CDR2 FQGTGA. Unmatched junction bases numbered 4, after V lost 5 bases and J lost 6 bases. The CDR3 coding sequence is TGTGCCAGCAGCGGTGGACAGGGGAATGGCTACACCTTC. It yields the protein CASSGGQGNGYTF.

Only a few counts were recorded for this clone. The chain combines TRBV6-5 with TRBJ2-7; a possible D gene is TRBD2 (6 bases). Germline-derived CDR1 and CDR2 are MNHEY and SVGAGI. The CDR3 runs 15 residues. V gave up 4 bases and J gave up 2 bases, with 15 bases separating them. CDR3 in DNA: TGTGCCAGCAGTTCCCTGGGGGGATTAGCCTACGAGCAGTACTTC. Translation: CASSSLGGLAYEQYF.

J is TRBJ1-5 and V is TRBV2; 7 bases fit TRBD1. The V and J ends lost 6 bases and 0 bases, in that order; junction bases with no gene match: 5. CDR1 and CDR2 from the germline V gene are SNHLY and FYNNEI. This CDR3 contains 15 residues. CDR3 sequence reads: CASSPDRVSNQPQHF. Written as DNA, the CDR3 is TGTGCCAGCAGCCCCGACAGGGTTAGCAATCAGCCCCAGCATTTT.

This chain uses TRBV29-1 with TRBJ2-5; unclear D gene. The CDR3 is made up of 11 amino acids. Trimming took off 6 bases at V and 5 bases at J, with 10 bases between the two ends. Germline-derived CDR1 and CDR2 are SQVTM and ANQGSEA. The CDR3, as DNA: TGCAGCGTCCTCCCGTCGGAGACCCAGTACTTC. Protein: CSVLPSETQYF.

This clone was observed once. V gene TRBV28 combines with J gene TRBJ1-2; D possibly corresponds to TRBD1 (6 bases). The germline V gene has CDR1 MDHEN and CDR2 SYDVKM. Trimming pared 10 bases from V and 7 bases from J, leaving 16 bases between. The CDR3 has 12 amino acids. The CDR3 loop is CAIRGGFGGYTF. CDR3 in DNA: TGTGCCATCCGAGGGGGATTTGGTGGCTACACCTTC.